The 22 T cell receptor beta chains listed next were all sequenced from one sample in a study of blood T cell repertoires in COVID-19. Produced via immunoSEQ multiplex PCR; TCRdb's table is partial and in-frame only. The sample lists about 92,000 clones; approximately 70% were seen once. The sequencing input was peripheral blood. Source of these receptors: an older woman in a cohort sampled during active or convalescent COVID-19.

This chain uses TRBV10-2 with TRBJ2-7; possibly TRBD2 for D (5 bases). The CDR3 totals 13 residues. Per the germline V gene, CDR1 is WSHSY and CDR2 is SAAADI. Trimming pared 4 bases from V and 7 bases from J, leaving 14 bases between. The CDR3 sequence: CASSGTPPGEQYF. CDR3 sequence (DNA): TGCGCCAGCAGTGGGACTCCCCCGGGGGAGCAGTACTTC.

This chain links TRBV7-8 with TRBJ1-6; the D gene is possibly TRBD1 (6 bases). The V and J ends lost 7 bases and 7 bases respectively, with 20 bases between them. The CDR3 has 16 residues. Per the germline V gene, CDR1 is SGHVS and CDR2 is FQNEAQ. Here the CDR3 DNA reads TGTGCCAGCACCTATCCCCTGGGCAGGGGCAATTCACCCCTCCACTTT. As protein: CASTYPLGRGNSPLHF. The full variable domain, in which reference TRBV7-8 and TRBJ1-6 provide the parts outside the CDR3, is GAGVSQSPRYKVAKRGQDVALRCDPISGHVSLFWYQQALGQGPEFLTYFQNEAQLDKSGLPSDRFFAERPEGSVSTLKIQRTQQEDSAVYLCASTYPLGRGNSPLHFGNGTRLTVT.

This clone has only a few counts. The V gene is TRBV7-2, the J gene TRBJ1-5; possibly TRBD1 for D (5 bases). V lost 1 base to trimming and J lost 6 bases, with 13 bases between them. Germline lookup yields CDR1 SGHTA and CDR2 FQGNSA. This CDR3 has 15 amino acids. For the CDR3, the DNA is TGTGCCAGCAGCTTAGATCCGGGACTCTTTCAGCCCCAGCATTTT. Translating it yields CASSLDPGLFQPQHF.

The chain links TRBV7-9 to TRBJ2-7, with D maybe TRBD1 (6 bases). V lost 0 bases, J lost 7 bases, and 10 bases lay in between. The CDR3 has 13 amino acids. Germline V gene data show CDR1 as SEHNR and CDR2 as FQNEAQ (reference sequence). The CDR3 nucleotides are TGTGCCAGCAGCTTAGCGTATCAGGGGGAGCAGTACTTC. It specifies CASSLAYQGEQYF.

J is TRBJ2-5 and V is TRBV7-9; 8 bases match TRBD1. Germline trimming cut 5 bases from V and 5 bases from J; bases unmatched to any gene: 7. This CDR3 contains 14 residues. The germline CDR1 and CDR2 sequences are SEHNR and FQNEAQ (reference sequence). This CDR3 reads CASSEGQGTETQYF. Written as DNA, the CDR3 is TGTGCCAGCAGCGAAGGACAGGGAACGGAGACCCAGTACTTC.

This chain connects TRBV6-5 to TRBJ2-7; 8 positions match TRBD2. This CDR3 region has 14 residues. CDR1 is MNHEY, CDR2 SVGAGI, per germline. V was clipped by 4 bases and J by 3 bases; unmatched bases: 5. CDR3 in amino acids: CASSLAGRYYEQYF. The CDR3 DNA follows: TGTGCCAGCAGTTTAGCGGGGAGATACTACGAGCAGTACTTC.

The table lists this clone with a few counts. The chain couples TRBV6-2 or TRBV6-3 to TRBJ2-7; possible D gene TRBD1, 5 bases. V was cut by 2 bases and J by 0 bases, with 11 bases left in between. CDR1 and CDR2 (germline): MNHEY, SVGEGT. The CDR3 consists of 15 residues. Written as DNA, the CDR3 is TGTGCCAGCAGTTACGACAGCCCGAGCTCCTACGAGCAGTACTTC. It translates to CASSYDSPSSYEQYF.

The V and J genes are TRBV19 and TRBJ2-5; 10 bases match TRBD2. The CDR3 spans 17 residues. The germline V gene has CDR1 LNHDA and CDR2 SQIVND (reference sequence). V trimming: 5 bases; J trimming: 1 base; junction bases outside the gene matches: 10. DNA for the CDR3: TGTGCCAGTAGTTTGGCTAGCGGGGGTAGGGGCCAAGAGACCCAGTACTTC. This encodes CASSLASGGRGQETQYF.

This sequence joins TRBV7-2 and TRBJ1-1; D might be TRBD1 (5 bases). V lost 0 bases to trimming and J lost 4 bases, with 9 bases between them. The CDR3 length is 14 residues. Germline CDR1 is SGHTA and CDR2 is FQGNSA. The CDR3 bases are TGTGCCAGCAGCTTAGCGCAGGGTGGCACTGAAGCTTTCTTT. Translating gives CASSLAQGGTEAFF.

This clone occurred many times. V gene TRBV30 combines with J gene TRBJ2-3; 10 nucleotides match TRBD2. Per the germline V gene, CDR1 is GTSNPN and CDR2 is SVGIG (reference sequence). V dropped 1 base and J dropped 5; count of bases not matched to a gene: 6. The CDR3 is made up of 15 amino acids. The CDR3 here is CAWSGAGGRVDTQYF. The CDR3 DNA is TGTGCCTGGAGTGGAGCGGGGGGGCGGGTAGATACGCAGTATTTT. The variable domain in full, with the rest retrieved from reference TRBV30 and TRBJ2-3, is SQTIHQWPATLVQPVGSPLSLECTVEGTSNPNLYWYRQAAGRGLQLLFYSVGIGQISSEVPQNLSASRPQDRQFILSSKKLLLSDSGFYLCAWSGAGGRVDTQYFGPGTRLTVL.

This rearrangement joins TRBV6-2 or TRBV6-3 to TRBJ1-2; TRBD1 is a possible D gene (6 bases). The V end was cut by 2 bases, the J end by 8 bases, with 15 bases between. The CDR3 covers 14 residues. Germline CDR1 MNHEY, CDR2 SVGEGT. The CDR3 region is CASSYRRGGLGYTF. The CDR3 nucleotides read TGTGCCAGCAGTTACCGCCGCGGGGGGCTAGGCTACACCTTC.

V usage is TRBV19 and J usage is TRBJ2-1; tentative D call: TRBD2 (6 bases). The V end lost 2 bases, the J end lost 7 bases, and 12 bases lay between the germline ends. Germline V gene data show CDR1 as LNHDA and CDR2 as SQIVND (reference sequence). The CDR3 spans 14 residues. The CDR3 DNA sequence: TGTGCCAGTAGTATACAGGAGGGTTATAATGAGCAGTTCTTC. Its protein product is CASSIQEGYNEQFF.

V usage is TRBV5-3 and J usage is TRBJ1-4; D possibly corresponds to TRBD1 (6 bases). TRBV5-3 qualifies as an ORF whose function is uncertain. V was clipped by 4 bases and J by 0 bases, with 10 bases between them. The CDR3 runs 15 residues. CDR3 sequence (DNA): TGTGCCAGAAGCGTCCGGACAGCAACTAATGAAAAACTGTTTTTT. Translation: CARSVRTATNEKLFF.

This clone was recorded only once. This sequence joins TRBV5-6 and TRBJ2-7; 7 nucleotides match TRBD1. V shed 2 bases and J 3 bases; nucleotides not matched to a gene: 2. This CDR3 has 13 amino acids. CDR1 SGHDT and CDR2 YYEEEE come from the germline V gene. The CDR3 sequence: CASSFWDSYEQYF. CDR3 coding DNA: TGTGCCAGCAGCTTCTGGGACAGCTACGAGCAGTACTTC.

This rearrangement joins TRBV4-3 to TRBJ1-1, with D hard to call. Germline loops: CDR1 LGHNA, CDR2 YSLEER. V was clipped by 4 bases and J by 5 bases, with 17 bases between them. The CDR3 is 15 amino acids. The CDR3 DNA reads TGCGCCAGCAGCCCCAAGGAGTGGGGAGAGACTGAAGCTTTCTTT. Protein: CASSPKEWGETEAFF.

The chain joins TRBV6-2 or TRBV6-3 to TRBJ1-1; 8 bases map to TRBD1. J lost 4 bases, V lost 6 bases, and 4 bases had no gene match. The CDR3 loop spans 13 amino acids. The germline V gene has CDR1 MNHEY and CDR2 SVGEGT. The chain's CDR3 is CASSLTGATEAFF. The CDR3, as DNA: TGTGCCAGCAGCCTGACAGGGGCCACTGAAGCTTTCTTT.

V is TRBV4-1 and J is TRBJ2-2, with 7 bases that match TRBD1. In germline, CDR1 is MGHRA, CDR2 YSYEKL. After removal of 4 bases from V and 2 bases from J, the junction contained 13 bases not matched to a gene. The CDR3 covers 18 residues. The CDR3 sequence: CASSLMLSGQPNTGELFF. The CDR3 region has the DNA TGCGCCAGCAGCCTTATGCTTTCGGGACAGCCTAACACCGGGGAGCTGTTTTTT.

DNA for the CDR3: TGTGCCAGCAGCGGGAGGACTAGCGGGGGGGCAAATTTCGATGAGCAGTTCTTC. Its translation is CASSGRTSGGANFDEQFF. V usage is TRBV5-4 and J usage is TRBJ2-1; 15 bases map to TRBD2. Trimming took 4 bases from V and 8 from J; bases not matched to a gene: 13. The CDR3 extends over 18 amino acids. Germline V gene data show CDR1 as SGHNT and CDR2 as YYREEE (reference sequence).

The genes are TRBV6-2 or TRBV6-3 and TRBJ2-7, with 7 bases aligning to TRBD2. The CDR3 is 15 residues long. Trimming took 2 bases from V and 5 from J; bases not matched to a gene: 9. Looked up from germline, CDR1 is MNHEY and CDR2 is SVGEGT. The CDR3 reads CASSYTAGGIHEQYF. For the CDR3, the DNA is TGTGCCAGCAGTTACACCGCCGGGGGGATCCACGAGCAGTACTTC.

V is TRBV2 and J is TRBJ1-2, with TRBD1 matching 10 bases. CDR3 length equals 15 residues. Germline trimming cut 6 bases from V and 1 base from J; bases unmatched to any gene: 5. Germline CDR1 and CDR2: SNHLY and FYNNEI. CDR3 loop: CASRTGGLINYGYTF. The CDR3 DNA reads as TGTGCCAGCAGGACAGGGGGCCTTATTAACTATGGCTACACCTTC. The full variable domain, with the rest looked up from reference TRBV2 and TRBJ1-2, is EPEVTQTPSHQVTQMGQEVILRCVPISNHLYFYWYRQILGQKVEFLVSFYNNEISEKSEIFDDQFSVERPDGSNFTLKIRSTKLEDSAMYFCASRTGGLINYGYTFGSGTRLTVV.

CDR3 residues: CASSHQWTSGASNTGELFF. In DNA form, the CDR3 reads TGCGCCAGCAGCCACCAATGGACTAGCGGGGCCTCGAACACCGGGGAGCTGTTTTTT. The V gene is TRBV4-1, the J gene TRBJ2-2; the match to TRBD2 covers 12 bases. CDR1 and CDR2 from the germline V gene are MGHRA and YSYEKL. The length of the CDR3 is 19 residues. The V segment lost 3 bases and the J segment 0 bases; nucleotides outside the gene matches: 8.

This rearrangement joins TRBV6-5 to TRBJ1-2; D possibly corresponds to TRBD1 (5 bases). The V gene lost 10 bases and the J gene lost 5 bases, with 20 bases spanning the gap. The CDR3 sequence is 14 residues long. Germline lookup yields CDR1 MNHEY and CDR2 SVGAGI. The CDR3 region is CATGAGRGVYGYTF. The CDR3 region has the DNA TGTGCCACCGGAGCAGGCCGGGGGGTTTATGGCTACACCTTC.